These 4 T cell receptor beta chains originate from one sample sequenced in a study of cytomegalovirus exposure and HLA in healthy donors. Assay used: immunoSEQ multiplex PCR; TCRdb lists only in-frame clones, some missing. The table has a few hundred thousand clones, roughly 88% seen once; the top ten hold 0.84%. Sample: PBMCs. These receptors were taken from a woman between 18 and 30 years old in good health and CMV-seronegative.

The CDR3 coding sequence is TGTGCCAGCAGCCTGGGGACAGGGGGAAAACTGTTTTTT. Protein product: CASSLGTGGKLFF. This chain links TRBV7-2 with TRBJ1-4, with 11 positions matching TRBD1. This CDR3 is 13 amino acids long. Germline assignment: CDR1 SGHTA and CDR2 FQGNSA. V lost 5 bases, J lost 10 bases, and 3 bases stayed unmatched.

The chain is built from TRBV2 and TRBJ2-7, with D unclear. This CDR3 has 14 amino acids. Trimming shortened V by 6 bases and J by 5 bases, and 17 bases separated the two germline ends. Germline assignment: CDR1 SNHLY and CDR2 FYNNEI. The CDR3 region has the DNA TGTGCCAGCAGGAAACGACCAACGGAGAACGAGCAGTACTTC. This translates into CASRKRPTENEQYF.

This chain joins TRBV7-3 and TRBJ2-3; tentative D call: TRBD2 (6 bases). V gave up 5 bases and J gave up 0 bases, with 12 bases separating them. The CDR3 is 15 amino acids. Germline CDR1 and CDR2: SGHTA and FQGTGA. The CDR3 nucleotides are TGTGCCAGCAGCCGACTAGGCTCTAGCACAGATACGCAGTATTTT. Protein product: CASSRLGSSTDTQYF.

The CDR3 DNA reads as TGTGCCAGCAGCTTTGGGCCCCAGGAGACCCAGTACTTC. It specifies CASSFGPQETQYF. The chain carries TRBV5-4 and TRBJ2-5; no definite D call. The ends were cut back, 2 bases at V and 5 bases at J, with 10 bases in the middle. Germline assignment: CDR1 SGHNT and CDR2 YYREEE (reference sequence). This CDR3 region has 13 residues.